These 3 T cell receptor beta chains came from one sample sequenced in a study of shared clonotypes between healthy human individuals. The repertoire was sequenced with immunoSEQ multiplex PCR; TCRdb's copy has only in-frame clones and lacks some. The sample lists over a million clones, roughly 95% seen once, with about 1% in the top ten. Sequencing was carried out using naive CD4+ T cells sorted from blood. The subset denotes: CD45RA+ positively selected. Receptors were obtained from a young man in good health.

This clone was picked up a small number of times. V gene TRBV6-6 combines with J gene TRBJ2-7; 9 bases match TRBD1. The CDR3 is 14 residues long. Germline values: CDR1 MNHNY, CDR2 SVGAGI (reference sequence). V shed 6 bases, J shed 6 bases, and the junction held 9 bases outside the gene matches. CDR3 nucleotide sequence: TGTGCCAGCAGCCCCGGACAGGGGATGGCCGAGCAGTACTTC. Encoded protein: CASSPGQGMAEQYF.

This chain's CDR3 is CASSPKSDVNSGANVLTF. The DNA for the CDR3 is TGCGCCAGCAGCCCTAAGTCAGACGTGAACTCTGGGGCCAACGTCCTGACTTTC. This chain joins TRBV5-1 and TRBJ2-6; D not resolved. The germline V gene encodes CDR1 SGHRS and CDR2 YFSETQ. The CDR3 sequence is 18 residues long. Trimming cost V 4 bases and J 0 bases, with 17 bases left between them.

This chain connects TRBV27 to TRBJ1-5; tentatively, D is TRBD1 (5 bases). With 2 bases removed from V and 6 bases from J, the gap between germline ends came to 14 bases. Germline CDR1 reads MNHEY; CDR2 reads SMNVEV (reference sequence). CDR3 length: 15 residues. The CDR3 sequence: CASSLVQGVGQPQHF. The CDR3 coding sequence is TGTGCCAGCAGTTTAGTCCAGGGTGTAGGTCAGCCCCAGCATTTT.